This entry is about one TCR beta chain. The antigen remains undetermined. The CDR3 runs to 15 residues. Germline trimming cut 4 bases from V and 6 bases from J; bases unmatched to any gene: 6. Germline values: CDR1 LNHDA, CDR2 SQIVND (reference sequence). The data belong to a study of cytomegalovirus exposure and HLA in healthy donors. About the research overall: An earlier analysis found 95 million to 140 million unique TCR beta sequences from around 180 million T cells. Study-wide results and limits: Later analysis showed most CMV-associated TCR beta chains appearing HLA-restricted.

The PCR made use of 60 Vbeta and 13 Jbeta primers. Some clones are missing from TCRdb's copy, which holds only in-frame ones; the method was immunoSEQ multiplex PCR. This table holds roughly 150,000 clones, around 86% found once. Sequencing was done on a sample of PBMCs. V is TRBV19 and J is TRBJ1-6, with 7 nucleotides matching TRBD1. This receptor was obtained from a male donor in good health and CMV-seronegative. The CDR3 DNA reads as TGTGCCAGTAGTACCTTAGGGACAGCTAATTCACCCCTCCACTTT. This translates into CASSTLGTANSPLHF. The entire variable domain, with the rest obtained from reference TRBV19 and TRBJ1-6, is as follows: DGGITQSPKYLFRKEGQNVTLSCEQNLNHDAMYWYRQDPGQGLRLIYYSQIVNDFQKGDIAEGYSVSREKKESFPLTVTSAQKNPTAFYLCASSTLGTANSPLHFGNGTRLTVT.